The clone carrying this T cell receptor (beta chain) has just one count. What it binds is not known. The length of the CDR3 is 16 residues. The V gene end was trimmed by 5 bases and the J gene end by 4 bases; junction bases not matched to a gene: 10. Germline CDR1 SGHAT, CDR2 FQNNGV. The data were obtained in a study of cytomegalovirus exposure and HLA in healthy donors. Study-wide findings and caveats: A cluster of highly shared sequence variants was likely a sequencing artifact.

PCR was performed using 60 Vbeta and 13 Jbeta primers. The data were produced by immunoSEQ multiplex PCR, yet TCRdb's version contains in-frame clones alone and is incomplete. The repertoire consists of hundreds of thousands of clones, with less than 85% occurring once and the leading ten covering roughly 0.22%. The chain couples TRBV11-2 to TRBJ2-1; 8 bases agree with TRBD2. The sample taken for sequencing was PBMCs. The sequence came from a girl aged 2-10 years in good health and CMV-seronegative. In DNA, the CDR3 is TGTGCCAGCAGCGCACAGACTAGCGCAACATACAATGAGCAGTTCTTC. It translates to CASSAQTSATYNEQFF.